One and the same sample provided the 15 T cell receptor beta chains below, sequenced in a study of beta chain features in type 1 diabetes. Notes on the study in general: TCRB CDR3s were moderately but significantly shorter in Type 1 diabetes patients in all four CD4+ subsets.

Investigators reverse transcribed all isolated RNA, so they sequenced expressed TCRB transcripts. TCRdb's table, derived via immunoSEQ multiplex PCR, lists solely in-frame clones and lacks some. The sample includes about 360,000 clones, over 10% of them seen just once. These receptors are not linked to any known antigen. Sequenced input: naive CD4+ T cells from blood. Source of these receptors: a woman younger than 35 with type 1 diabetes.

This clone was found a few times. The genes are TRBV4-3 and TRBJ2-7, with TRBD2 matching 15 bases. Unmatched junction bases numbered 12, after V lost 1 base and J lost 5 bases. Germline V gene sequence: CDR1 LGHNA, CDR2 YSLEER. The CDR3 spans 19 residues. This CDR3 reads CASSQGPGPGLAGGHEQYF. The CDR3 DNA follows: TGCGCCAGCAGCCAAGGGCCAGGGCCGGGACTAGCGGGAGGCCACGAGCAGTACTTC.

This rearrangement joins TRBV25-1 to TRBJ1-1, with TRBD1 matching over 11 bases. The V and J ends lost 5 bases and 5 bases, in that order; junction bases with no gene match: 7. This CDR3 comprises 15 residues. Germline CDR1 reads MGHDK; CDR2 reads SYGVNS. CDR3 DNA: TGTGCCAGCAGTCAGGTAGGGACAGGGGGTACTGAAGCTTTCTTT. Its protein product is CASSQVGTGGTEAFF.

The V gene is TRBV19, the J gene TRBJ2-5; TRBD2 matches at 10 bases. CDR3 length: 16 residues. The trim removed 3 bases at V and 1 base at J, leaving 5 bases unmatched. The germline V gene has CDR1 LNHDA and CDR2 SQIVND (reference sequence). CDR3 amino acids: CASSMLLAGTQETQYF. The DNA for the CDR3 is TGTGCCAGTAGTATGCTACTAGCGGGAACCCAAGAGACCCAGTACTTC.

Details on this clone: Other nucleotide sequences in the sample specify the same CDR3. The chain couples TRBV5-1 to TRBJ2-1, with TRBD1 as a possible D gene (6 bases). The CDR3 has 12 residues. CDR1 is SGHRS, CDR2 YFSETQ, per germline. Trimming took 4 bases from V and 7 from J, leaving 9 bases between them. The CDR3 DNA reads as TGCGCCAGCAGCGTCCAGGGGAATGAGCAGTTCTTC. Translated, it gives CASSVQGNEQFF.

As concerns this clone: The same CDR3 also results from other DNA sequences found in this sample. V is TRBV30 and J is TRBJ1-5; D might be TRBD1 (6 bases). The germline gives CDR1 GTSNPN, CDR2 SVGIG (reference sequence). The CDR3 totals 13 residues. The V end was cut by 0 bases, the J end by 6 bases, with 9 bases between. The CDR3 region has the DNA TGTGCCTGGAGTGTCAGGGGTGGTCAGCCCCAGCATTTT. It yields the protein CAWSVRGGQPQHF.

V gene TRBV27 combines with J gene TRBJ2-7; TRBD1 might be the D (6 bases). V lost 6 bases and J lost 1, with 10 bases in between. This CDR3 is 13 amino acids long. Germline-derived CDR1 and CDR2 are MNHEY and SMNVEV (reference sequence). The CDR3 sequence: CASRLQGSYEQYF. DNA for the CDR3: TGTGCCAGCAGACTACAGGGATCCTACGAGCAGTACTTC.

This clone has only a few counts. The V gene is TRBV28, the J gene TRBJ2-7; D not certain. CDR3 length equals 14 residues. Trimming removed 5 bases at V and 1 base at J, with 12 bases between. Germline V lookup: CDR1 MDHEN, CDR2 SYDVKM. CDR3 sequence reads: CASSPPTPSYEQYF. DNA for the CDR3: TGTGCCAGCAGTCCTCCGACTCCGTCCTACGAGCAGTACTTC.

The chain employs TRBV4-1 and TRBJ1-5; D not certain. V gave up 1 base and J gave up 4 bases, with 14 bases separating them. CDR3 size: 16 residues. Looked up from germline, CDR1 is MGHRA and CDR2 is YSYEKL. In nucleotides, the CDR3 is TGCGCCAGCAGCCAAGTCGCTGGCAGAAATAATCAGCCCCAGCATTTT. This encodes CASSQVAGRNNQPQHF.

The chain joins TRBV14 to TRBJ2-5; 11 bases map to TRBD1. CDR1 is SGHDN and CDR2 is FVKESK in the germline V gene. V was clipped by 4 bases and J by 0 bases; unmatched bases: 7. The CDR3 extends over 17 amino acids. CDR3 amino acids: CASSPAKGQGDQETQYF. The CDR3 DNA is TGTGCCAGCAGCCCAGCCAAGGGACAGGGGGACCAAGAGACCCAGTACTTC.

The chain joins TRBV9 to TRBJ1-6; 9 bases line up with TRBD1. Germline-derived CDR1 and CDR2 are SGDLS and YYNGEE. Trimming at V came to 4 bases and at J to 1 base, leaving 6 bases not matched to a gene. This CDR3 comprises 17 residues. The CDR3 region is CASSPPDRGSYNSPLHF. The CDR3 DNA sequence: TGTGCCAGCAGCCCCCCGGACAGGGGATCCTATAATTCACCCCTCCACTTT.

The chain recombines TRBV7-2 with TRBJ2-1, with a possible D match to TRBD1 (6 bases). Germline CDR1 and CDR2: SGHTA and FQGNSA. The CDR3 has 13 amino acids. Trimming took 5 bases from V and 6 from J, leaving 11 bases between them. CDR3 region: CASSPSGANEQFF. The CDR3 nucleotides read TGTGCCAGCAGCCCTTCAGGGGCCAATGAGCAGTTCTTC.

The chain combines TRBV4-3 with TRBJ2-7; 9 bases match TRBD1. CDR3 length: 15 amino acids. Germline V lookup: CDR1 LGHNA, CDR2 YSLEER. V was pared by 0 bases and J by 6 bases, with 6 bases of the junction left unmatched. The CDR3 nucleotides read TGCGCCAGCAGCCAAGAGGGACAGGGTGTAGCCGAGCAGTACTTC. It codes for CASSQEGQGVAEQYF.

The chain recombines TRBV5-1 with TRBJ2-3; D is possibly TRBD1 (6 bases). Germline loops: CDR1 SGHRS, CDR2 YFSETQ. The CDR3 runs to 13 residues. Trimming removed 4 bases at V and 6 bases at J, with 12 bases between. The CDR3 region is CASSPDSSDTQYF. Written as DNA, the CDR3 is TGCGCCAGCAGCCCGGACAGTTCCGATACGCAGTATTTT.

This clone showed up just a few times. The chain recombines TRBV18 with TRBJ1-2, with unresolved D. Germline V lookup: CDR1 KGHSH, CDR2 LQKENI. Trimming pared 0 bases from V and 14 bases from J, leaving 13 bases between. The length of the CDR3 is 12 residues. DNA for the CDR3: TGTGCCAGCTCACCACCACACACCGATTATACCTTC. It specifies CASSPPHTDYTF. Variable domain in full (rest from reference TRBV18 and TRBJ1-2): NAGVMQNPRHLVRRRGQEARLRCSPMKGHSHVYWYRQLPEEGLKFMVYLQKENIIDESGMPKERFSAEFPKEGPSILRIQQVVRGDSAAYFCASSPPHTDYTFGSGTRLTVV.

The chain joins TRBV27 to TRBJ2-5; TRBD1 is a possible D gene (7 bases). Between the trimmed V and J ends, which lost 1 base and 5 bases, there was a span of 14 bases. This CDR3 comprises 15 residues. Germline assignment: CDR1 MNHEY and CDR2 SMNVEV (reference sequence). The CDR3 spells CASSLWGAGGETQYF. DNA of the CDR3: TGTGCCAGCAGTTTATGGGGCGCAGGGGGGGAGACCCAGTACTTC.